One and the same sample provided the 29 T cell receptor beta chains below, sequenced in a study of CD8 T cells in Susac syndrome. The authors reverse transcribed roughly 0.5 to 1 ug RNA with random hexamers. From the immunoSEQ multiplex PCR reads, TCRdb called clonotypes with MiXCR, one entry per CDR3 protein. The sample contains about 190,000 distinct CDR3 sequences, 85% to 95% of which appear only once. Material for sequencing was CD8+ T cells from PBMCs. These receptors all come from a human donor with Susac syndrome.

The chain links TRBV6-5 to TRBJ2-1, with TRBD2 matching over 7 bases. The CDR3 contains 15 residues. The trim removed 3 bases at V and 4 bases at J, leaving 6 bases unmatched. The germline CDR1 and CDR2 sequences are MNHEY and SVGAGI. CDR3 in DNA: TGTGCCAGCAGTTATAAACTAGCGCGTTACAATGAGCAGTTCTTC. Its protein is CASSYKLARYNEQFF.

The V gene is TRBV6-1, the J gene TRBJ2-7, with TRBD2 matching over 8 bases. The CDR3 extends over 14 amino acids. With V trimmed by 2 bases and J by 2 bases, 2 bases remained unmatched. Germline lookup yields CDR1 MNHNS and CDR2 SASEGT. The CDR3 loop is CASSEREGAYEQYF. The CDR3 DNA reads as TGTGCCAGCAGTGAACGGGAGGGGGCCTACGAGCAGTACTTC.

The V call is TRBV20-1, the J call TRBJ1-1, with D perhaps matching TRBD1 (6 bases). Trimming cost V 6 bases and J 5 bases, with 13 bases left between them. There are 12 residues in the CDR3. CDR1 and CDR2 (germline): DFQATT, SNEGSKA (reference sequence). The CDR3 region has the DNA TGCAGTGCCCCTCAGGGGTGGACTGAAGCTTTCTTT. It is translated as CSAPQGWTEAFF.

The gene calls are TRBV20-1 and TRBJ2-7; no clear D gene. Trimming shortened V by 5 bases and J by 6 bases, and 17 bases separated the two germline ends. The CDR3 runs 13 residues. The germline V gene has CDR1 DFQATT and CDR2 SNEGSKA (reference sequence). The CDR3 DNA reads TGCAGTGCTGCCGCCTCCGAGACCCTCGAGCAGTACTTC. Its translation is CSAAASETLEQYF.

The chain couples TRBV9 to TRBJ2-1; 10 bases are shared with TRBD2. The CDR3 is 15 amino acids. The J segment lost 8 bases and the V segment lost 4 bases, leaving 9 bases of the junction unmatched. CDR1 and CDR2 (germline): SGDLS, YYNGEE. CDR3 protein: CASSPASGGVYEQFF. CDR3 DNA: TGTGCCAGCAGCCCTGCGAGCGGGGGGGTCTATGAGCAGTTCTTC.

The CDR3 reads CASSGGATPTDTQYF. The CDR3, as DNA: TGTGCCAGCAGTGGGGGAGCGACACCCACAGATACGCAGTATTTT. The chain has TRBV2 and TRBJ2-3; D might be TRBD2 (5 bases). The germline V and J ends were trimmed by 4 bases and 2 bases, with 13 bases remaining between them. Per the germline V gene, CDR1 is SNHLY and CDR2 is FYNNEI. The CDR3 consists of 15 residues.

The chain has TRBV20-1 and TRBJ1-2, with D perhaps matching TRBD1 (6 bases). V lost 3 bases to trimming and J lost 4 bases, with 21 bases between them. The CDR3 loop spans 16 amino acids. Germline V gives CDR1 DFQATT, CDR2 SNEGSKA (reference sequence). The CDR3 loop reads CSARAMPKQGGYGYTF. DNA for the CDR3: TGCAGTGCTAGGGCCATGCCCAAACAGGGAGGCTATGGCTACACCTTC.

J is TRBJ2-3 and V is TRBV10-2; unclear D gene. Deletions cut 0 bases from V and 4 bases from J, with 5 bases between. This CDR3 spans 13 amino acids. Germline loops: CDR1 WSHSY, CDR2 SAAADI. In DNA, the CDR3 is TGCGCCAGCAGTGAGTCGAAGGCAGATACGCAGTATTTT. This sequence encodes CASSESKADTQYF.

The chain couples TRBV11-2 to TRBJ2-6; weak D call: TRBD1 (6 bases). There are 17 residues in the CDR3. Germline lookup yields CDR1 SGHAT and CDR2 FQNNGV. V gave up 4 bases and J gave up 1 base, with 14 bases separating them. The CDR3 reads CASSSRDTLSGANVLTF. CDR3 bases: TGTGCCAGCAGCTCCCGGGACACCTTATCTGGGGCCAACGTCCTGACTTTC.

This chain links TRBV9 with TRBJ1-1, with D unclear. CDR3 length: 18 amino acids. Trimming stripped 0 bases from V and 0 bases from J, with 18 bases between. The germline gives CDR1 SGDLS, CDR2 YYNGEE. CDR3 loop: CASSVESSPSPMNTEAFF. The CDR3 DNA reads as TGTGCCAGCAGCGTAGAGAGCAGCCCCAGCCCGATGAACACTGAAGCTTTCTTT.

The V call is TRBV7-9, the J call TRBJ2-1; D unresolved. The CDR3 totals 12 residues. CDR1 and CDR2 from the germline V gene are SEHNR and FQNEAQ (reference sequence). The V gene lost 4 bases and the J gene lost 7 bases, with 8 bases spanning the gap. CDR3 in amino acids: CASSSVSNEQFF. The CDR3, as DNA: TGTGCCAGCAGCTCTGTTTCGAATGAGCAGTTCTTC.

V gene TRBV15 combines with J gene TRBJ2-7, with D possibly being TRBD2 (5 bases). The ends were cut back, 1 base at V and 3 bases at J, with 22 bases in the middle. The length of the CDR3 is 18 residues. Germline V gene data show CDR1 as LNHNV and CDR2 as YYDKDF (reference sequence). The CDR3 DNA follows: TGTGCCACCAGCAGAGGCCCCCCCGGCGGAGAGCGGAGCTACGAGCAGTACTTC. Protein product: CATSRGPPGGERSYEQYF.

This chain uses TRBV29-1 with TRBJ2-6, with D hard to call. Germline V lookup: CDR1 SQVTM, CDR2 ANQGSEA. The ends were cut back, 1 base at V and 1 base at J, with 5 bases in the middle. The CDR3 runs 14 residues. CDR3 protein: CSVEGLSGANVLTF. The CDR3, as DNA: TGCAGCGTTGAAGGTCTATCTGGGGCCAACGTCCTGACTTTC.

The chain combines TRBV6-5 with TRBJ1-2; 10 nucleotides agree with TRBD1. Germline V gene lookup returns CDR1 MNHEY and CDR2 SVGAGI. The CDR3 is 13 residues long. Trimming removed 7 bases from V and 8 bases from J; junction bases left unmatched: 7. The CDR3 nucleotides are TGTGCCAGCAAAATCGGGACAGGGGACGGCTACACCTTC. Amino acids: CASKIGTGDGYTF.

The gene calls are TRBV11-2 and TRBJ2-1, with D unresolved. The CDR3 length is 15 residues. The germline CDR1 and CDR2 sequences are SGHAT and FQNNGV. V shed 1 base and J shed 6 bases, with 13 bases lying between them. CDR3 protein: CASSLVSLVPNEQFF. As DNA, the CDR3 is TGTGCCAGCAGCTTAGTTTCCCTAGTACCCAATGAGCAGTTCTTC.

This clonotype has only one observation. The genes are TRBV29-1 and TRBJ2-6, with TRBD1 matching over 7 bases. Germline trimming cut 1 base from V and 0 bases from J; bases unmatched to any gene: 12. Germline lookup yields CDR1 SQVTM and CDR2 ANQGSEA. The length of the CDR3 is 19 residues. This CDR3 reads CSVEGVTGQVLSGANVLTF. As DNA, the CDR3 is TGCAGCGTTGAAGGGGTGACAGGGCAGGTCCTCTCTGGGGCCAACGTCCTGACTTTC.

The chain employs TRBV19 and TRBJ1-2; D not resolved. The CDR3 has 13 residues. The germline gives CDR1 LNHDA, CDR2 SQIVND (reference sequence). The V end lost 3 bases, the J end lost 8 bases, and 13 bases lay between the germline ends. CDR3 in DNA: TGTGCCAGTAGTATCTCTCCGGTTAAGGGCTACACCTTC. As protein: CASSISPVKGYTF.

In this sample, this clonotype turned up once. The genes are TRBV13 and TRBJ2-7; perhaps TRBD1 as D (6 bases). The CDR3 runs to 17 residues. V dropped 3 bases and J dropped 4 bases, with 22 bases sitting between them. Germline lookup yields CDR1 PRHDT and CDR2 FYEKMQ (reference sequence). Here the CDR3 reads CASSFVGGQLPDYEQYF. The DNA for the CDR3 is TGTGCCAGCAGCTTCGTCGGTGGACAGTTACCAGATTACGAGCAGTACTTC.

This chain connects TRBV20-1 to TRBJ2-1; D not resolved. Looked up from germline, CDR1 is DFQATT and CDR2 is SNEGSKA (reference sequence). V was pared by 7 bases and J by 7 bases, with 11 bases between. CDR3 length equals 11 residues. Written as DNA, the CDR3 is TGCAGTGGGGATAAGAAGAATGAGCAGTTCTTC. Its translation is CSGDKKNEQFF.

The genes are TRBV29-1 and TRBJ2-7; D is unclear. The germline V and J ends were trimmed by 7 bases and 7 bases, with 17 bases remaining between them. CDR1 and CDR2 (germline): SQVTM, ANQGSEA. The CDR3 covers 12 residues. For the CDR3, the DNA is TGCAGCGCCACCCTACTCTACGGGGAGCAGTACTTC. It encodes CSATLLYGEQYF.

The chain couples TRBV20-1 to TRBJ2-1; TRBD2 aligns across 12 bases. CDR1 and CDR2 (germline): DFQATT, SNEGSKA (reference sequence). This CDR3 is built from 15 residues. V lost 5 bases, J lost 9 bases, and 11 bases stayed unmatched. This CDR3 is CSASSTSGGFIEQFF. The CDR3 bases are TGCAGTGCTTCGTCGACTAGCGGGGGTTTTATTGAGCAGTTCTTC.

The chain is built from TRBV4-1 and TRBJ2-1; D gene ambiguous. Germline V gives CDR1 MGHRA, CDR2 YSYEKL. V was clipped by 4 bases and J by 12 bases, with 16 bases between them. The CDR3 totals 13 residues. The CDR3 sequence: CASSPLMGNRQFF. CDR3 bases: TGCGCCAGCAGCCCCCTTATGGGGAACCGGCAGTTCTTC.

The chain links TRBV12-3 or TRBV12-4 to TRBJ2-7; D not certain. The CDR3 spans 14 residues. The ends were cut back, 3 bases at V and 3 bases at J, with 12 bases in the middle. The CDR3: CASSFGSDGYEQYF. The CDR3, as DNA: TGTGCCAGCAGTTTCGGTTCGGATGGCTACGAGCAGTACTTC.

The gene calls are TRBV6-5 and TRBJ1-2; D is uncertain. The CDR3 loop spans 12 amino acids. Between the trimmed V and J ends, which lost 6 bases and 3 bases, there was a span of 8 bases. Germline loops: CDR1 MNHEY, CDR2 SVGAGI. This CDR3 is CASSNDDYGYTF. In DNA, the CDR3 is TGTGCCAGCAGCAACGACGACTATGGCTACACCTTC.

The rearrangement links TRBV30 to TRBJ2-2, with D hard to call. Germline loops: CDR1 GTSNPN, CDR2 SVGIG (reference sequence). The V end was cut by 2 bases, the J end by 6 bases, with 7 bases between. The CDR3 length is 12 residues. The CDR3 region has the DNA TGTGCCTGGAGTCCATCCCCCGGGGAGCTGTTTTTT. It translates to CAWSPSPGELFF.

This chain uses TRBV18 with TRBJ2-1, with D maybe TRBD1 (5 bases). This CDR3 contains 16 residues. Trimming cost V 3 bases and J 4 bases, with 16 bases left between them. CDR1 KGHSH and CDR2 LQKENI come from the germline V gene. CDR3 residues: CASSPGKAGAYNEQFF. CDR3 in DNA: TGTGCCAGCTCACCGGGAAAAGCTGGGGCATACAATGAGCAGTTCTTC. The entire variable domain, with the rest obtained from reference TRBV18 and TRBJ2-1, is as follows: NAGVMQNPRHLVRRRGQEARLRCSPMKGHSHVYWYRQLPEEGLKFMVYLQKENIIDESGMPKERFSAEFPKEGPSILRIQQVVRGDSAAYFCASSPGKAGAYNEQFFGPGTRLTVL.

This chain joins TRBV28 and TRBJ2-3; D remains ambiguous. Germline V CDR1 and CDR2: MDHEN, SYDVKM. Trimming removed 5 bases at V and 9 bases at J, with 12 bases between. The CDR3 sequence is 12 residues long. CDR3 sequence: CASSTPVDTQYF. CDR3 sequence (DNA): TGTGCCAGCAGTACCCCCGTTGACACGCAGTATTTT.

V usage is TRBV20-1 and J usage is TRBJ2-2; D unresolved. V lost 3 bases to trimming and J lost 5 bases, with 7 bases between them. Germline loops: CDR1 DFQATT, CDR2 SNEGSKA (reference sequence). The CDR3 is 12 residues long. CDR3: CSASENTGELFF. CDR3 coding DNA: TGCAGTGCTAGTGAAAATACCGGGGAGCTGTTTTTT.

The chain joins TRBV2 to TRBJ2-1, with 7 positions matching TRBD2. Germline loops: CDR1 SNHLY, CDR2 FYNNEI. The V gene end was trimmed by 5 bases and the J gene end by 0 bases; junction bases not matched to a gene: 7. The CDR3 spans 16 residues. CDR3 sequence: CASSLTSSSSYNEQFF. The CDR3 coding sequence is TGTGCCAGCAGTCTGACTAGCTCGAGCTCCTACAATGAGCAGTTCTTC.